This T cell receptor (beta chain) was recovered during a study of identical twins. The CDR3 runs to 14 residues. Trimming removed 6 bases from V and 5 bases from J; junction bases left unmatched: 8. Looked up from germline, CDR1 is MNHNS and CDR2 is SASEGT. TCRdb fed the 5' RACE reads into MiXCR, producing one record per CDR3 protein. The table has 200,000 to 250,000 distinct CDR3 sequences, more than 6.5% seen once. This clonotype was counted between two and nine times. These same records also appear under a second study, on yellow fever vaccine responses in identical twins.

The material sequenced was memory (CD45RO+) T cells sorted from blood. This sequence originates from a woman in her late teens or twenties in good health. The genes are TRBV6-1 and TRBJ2-3; 7 nucleotides match TRBD2. CDR3 DNA: TGTGCCAGCAGAAGAGCGGGATCTGGAGATACGCAGTATTTT. Protein product: CASRRAGSGDTQYF.